This T cell receptor (beta chain) was found in a study of blood T cell repertoires in COVID-19. Looking at the study overall: There were acute and convalescent COVID-19 samples, and they came from the United States, Italy and Spain.

Trimming at V came to 3 bases and at J to 5 bases, leaving 11 bases not matched to a gene. The CDR3 is 16 amino acids. CDR1 DFQATT and CDR2 SNEGSKA come from the germline V gene (reference sequence). This clone was seen a few times. TCRdb's table, derived via immunoSEQ multiplex PCR, lists solely in-frame clones and lacks some. The table includes a few hundred thousand clones, around nine tenths detected once. Sequenced sample: peripheral blood. The source of this sequence is a human donor in a cohort sampled during active COVID-19. The V and J genes are TRBV20-1 and TRBJ2-3, with 10 bases fitting TRBD2. This CDR3 reads CSASQNRRTSGDTQYF. As DNA, the CDR3 is TGCAGTGCTAGTCAAAATCGAAGGACTAGCGGAGATACGCAGTATTTT.